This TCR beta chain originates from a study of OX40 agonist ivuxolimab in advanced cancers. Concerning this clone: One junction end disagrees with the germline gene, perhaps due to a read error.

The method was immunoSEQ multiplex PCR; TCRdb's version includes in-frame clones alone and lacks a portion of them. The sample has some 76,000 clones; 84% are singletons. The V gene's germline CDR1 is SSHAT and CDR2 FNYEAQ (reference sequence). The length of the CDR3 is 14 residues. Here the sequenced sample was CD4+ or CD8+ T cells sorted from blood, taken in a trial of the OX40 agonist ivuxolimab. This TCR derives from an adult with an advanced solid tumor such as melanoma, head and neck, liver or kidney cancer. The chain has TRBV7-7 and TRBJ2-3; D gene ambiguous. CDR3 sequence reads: CASSLTTSTDTQYF. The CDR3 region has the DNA TGTGCTAGCAGCTTGACAACAAGCACAGATACGCAGTATTTT.